The present T cell receptor beta chain was sequenced within a study of T cells in localized non-small cell lung cancer. Regarding the study as a whole: T cell clonality was highest in uninvolved adjacent lung, above tumor.

This clone showed up just once. What it recognizes is unknown. The CDR3 totals 18 residues. Trimming took 1 base from V and 4 from J, leaving 20 bases between them. The germline V gene has CDR1 LNHDA and CDR2 SQIVND (reference sequence). Using immunoSEQ multiplex PCR, the repertoire was profiled, and TCRdb retains in-frame clones only, with some absent. Of 950 to 1,500 clones in the sample, 26% are singletons; the top ten hold approximately 30%. The chain combines TRBV19 with TRBJ2-1; D unresolved. Material: normal lung tissue next to the tumor, obtained before any cancer treatment. The source is a man aged 40 to 75 with stage II lung adenocarcinoma. As DNA, the CDR3 is TGTGCCAGTAGTATAGTCCAGCCAGGCAGACTTTTTTACAATGAGCAGTTCTTC. This encodes CASSIVQPGRLFYNEQFF.